This T cell receptor (beta chain) was obtained from a study of blood T cell repertoires in COVID-19. The wider study: Spain, Italy and the United States supplied samples that represented acute and convalescent COVID-19. The analysed material was cDNA or gDNA that came from T cells, B-cell-depleted T cells, or PBMCs.

The CDR3 contains 17 residues. Germline CDR1 SGDLS, CDR2 YYNGEE. V lost 2 bases and J 4 bases, leaving 21 bases between the germline ends. Authors' methods: Amplification from reference gene primers served as the basis for estimated nucleated cell counts. Assay: immunoSEQ multiplex PCR; the TCRdb copy retains only in-frame clones and omits some. D and trimming were read from the DNA, whereas the V and J calls and clone size are those reported in that table. The sample holds about 140,000 clones, approximately 89% seen once. The chain is built from TRBV9 and TRBJ1-2; D not certain. This TCR was sampled from a human donor in a cohort sampled during active COVID-19. Sequencing was carried out using peripheral blood. The CDR3, as DNA: TGTGCCAGCAGCGTGAATAGCGGCCGTAGAGAACCCTATGGCTACACCTTC. As protein: CASSVNSGRREPYGYTF.